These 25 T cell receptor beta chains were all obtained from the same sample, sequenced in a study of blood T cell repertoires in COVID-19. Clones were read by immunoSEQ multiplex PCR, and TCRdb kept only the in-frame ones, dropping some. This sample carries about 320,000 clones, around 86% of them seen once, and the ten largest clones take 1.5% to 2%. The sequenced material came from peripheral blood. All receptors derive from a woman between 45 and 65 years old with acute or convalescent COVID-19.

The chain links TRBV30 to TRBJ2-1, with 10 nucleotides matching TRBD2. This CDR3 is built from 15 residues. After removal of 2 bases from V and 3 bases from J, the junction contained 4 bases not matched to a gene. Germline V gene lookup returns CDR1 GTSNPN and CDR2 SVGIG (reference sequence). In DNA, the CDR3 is TGTGCCTGGAGTCAGCTAGCGGGAGACTACAATGAGCAGTTCTTC. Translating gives CAWSQLAGDYNEQFF.

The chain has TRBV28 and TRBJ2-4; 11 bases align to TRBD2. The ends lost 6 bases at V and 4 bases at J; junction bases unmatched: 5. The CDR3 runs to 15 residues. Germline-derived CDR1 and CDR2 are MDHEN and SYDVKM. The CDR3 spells CASRLAGVAKNIQYF. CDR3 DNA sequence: TGTGCCAGCAGACTAGCGGGAGTGGCAAAAAACATTCAGTACTTC.

The CDR3 DNA reads TGTGCCAGCAGTTACGTCCAGGGAGAGACCCAGTACTTC. Its protein product is CASSYVQGETQYF. The gene calls are TRBV6-6 and TRBJ2-5; maybe TRBD1 (5 bases). Trimming shortened V by 2 bases and J by 4 bases, and 8 bases separated the two germline ends. The CDR3 extends over 13 amino acids. Germline CDR1 reads MNHNY; CDR2 reads SVGAGI (reference sequence).

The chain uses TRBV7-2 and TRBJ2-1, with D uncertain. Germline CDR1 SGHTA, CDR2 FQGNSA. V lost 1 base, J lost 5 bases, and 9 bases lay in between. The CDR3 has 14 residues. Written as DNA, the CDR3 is TGTGCCAGCAGCTTAGGGTCGAGCCACAATGAGCAGTTCTTC. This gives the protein CASSLGSSHNEQFF.

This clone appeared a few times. The CDR3 bases are TGTGCCAGCAGTCCCCGACAGGGGGCCTCCTATAATTCACCCCTCCACTTT. Amino acids: CASSPRQGASYNSPLHF. The gene calls are TRBV27 and TRBJ1-6, with TRBD1 identical over 10 bases. CDR3 length: 17 residues. Trimming at V came to 5 bases and at J to 0 bases, leaving 4 bases not matched to a gene. Per germline, CDR1 MNHEY and CDR2 SMNVEV (reference sequence).

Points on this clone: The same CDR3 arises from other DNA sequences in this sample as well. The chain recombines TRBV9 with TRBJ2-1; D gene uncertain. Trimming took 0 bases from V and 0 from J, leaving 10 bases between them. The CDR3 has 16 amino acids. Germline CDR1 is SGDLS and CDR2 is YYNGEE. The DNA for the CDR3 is TGTGCCAGCAGCGTAGGTGGGTCGGGCTCCTACAATGAGCAGTTCTTC. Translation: CASSVGGSGSYNEQFF.

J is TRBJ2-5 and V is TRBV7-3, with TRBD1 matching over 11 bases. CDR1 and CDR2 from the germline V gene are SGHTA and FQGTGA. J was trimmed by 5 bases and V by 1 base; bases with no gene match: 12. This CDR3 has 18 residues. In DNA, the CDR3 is TGTGCCAGCAGCTTAATAGGAATAGGACAGGGGGCGCGGGAGACCCAGTACTTC. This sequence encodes CASSLIGIGQGARETQYF. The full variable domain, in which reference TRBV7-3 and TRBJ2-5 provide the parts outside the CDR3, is GAGVSQTPSNKVTEKGKYVELRCDPISGHTALYWYRQSLGQGPEFLIYFQGTGAADDSGLPNDRFFAVRPEGSVSTLKIQRTERGDSAVYLCASSLIGIGQGARETQYFGPGTRLLVL.

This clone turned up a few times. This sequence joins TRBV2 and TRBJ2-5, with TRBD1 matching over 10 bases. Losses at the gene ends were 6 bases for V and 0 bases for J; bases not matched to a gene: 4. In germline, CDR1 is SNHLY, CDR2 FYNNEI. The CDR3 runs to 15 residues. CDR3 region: CASRTDRGYQETQYF. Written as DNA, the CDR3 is TGTGCCAGCAGGACGGACAGGGGGTACCAAGAGACCCAGTACTTC.

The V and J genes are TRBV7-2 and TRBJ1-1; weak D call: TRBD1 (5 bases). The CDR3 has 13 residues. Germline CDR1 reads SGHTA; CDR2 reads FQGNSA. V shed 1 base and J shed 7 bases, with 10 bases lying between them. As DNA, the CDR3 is TGTGCCAGCAGCTTAGTGACAGAATTTGAAGCTTTCTTT. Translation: CASSLVTEFEAFF. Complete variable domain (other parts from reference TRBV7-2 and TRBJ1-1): GAGVSQSPSNKVTEKGKDVELRCDPISGHTALYWYRQSLGQGLEFLIYFQGNSAPDKSGLPSDRFSAERTGGSVSTLTIQRTQQEDSAVYLCASSLVTEFEAFFGQGTRLTVV.

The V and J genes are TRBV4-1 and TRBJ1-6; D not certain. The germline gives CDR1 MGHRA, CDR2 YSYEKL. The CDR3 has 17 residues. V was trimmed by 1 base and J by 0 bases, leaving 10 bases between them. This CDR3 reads CASSQVFRSSYNSPLHF. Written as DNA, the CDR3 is TGCGCCAGCAGCCAAGTCTTTCGGAGCTCCTATAATTCACCCCTCCACTTT.

In DNA form, the CDR3 reads TGTGCCAGCAGTGAATCAGGGTACACTGAAGCTTTCTTT. Encoded protein: CASSESGYTEAFF. V is TRBV2 and J is TRBJ1-1, with TRBD1 as a possible D gene (5 bases). The V end was cut by 2 bases, the J end by 3 bases, with 7 bases between. CDR3 size: 13 residues. Germline V lookup: CDR1 SNHLY, CDR2 FYNNEI.

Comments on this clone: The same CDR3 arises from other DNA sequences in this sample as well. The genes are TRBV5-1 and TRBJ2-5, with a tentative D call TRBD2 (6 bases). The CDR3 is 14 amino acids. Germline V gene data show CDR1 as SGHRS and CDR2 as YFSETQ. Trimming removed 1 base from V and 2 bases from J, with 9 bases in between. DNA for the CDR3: TGCGCCAGCAGCTTGCTGGGGACTCAAGAGACCCAGTACTTC. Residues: CASSLLGTQETQYF.

CDR3 loop: CASSLPGGTQHF. DNA of the CDR3: TGTGCCAGCAGCTTACCGGGAGGGACCCAGCATTTT. The genes are TRBV7-2 and TRBJ1-5; no clear D gene. Deletions cut 2 bases from V and 11 bases from J, with 10 bases between. The germline CDR1 and CDR2 sequences are SGHTA and FQGNSA. The CDR3 has 12 residues. Full variable domain (missing parts from reference TRBV7-2 and TRBJ1-5): GAGVSQSPSNKVTEKGKDVELRCDPISGHTALYWYRQSLGQGLEFLIYFQGNSAPDKSGLPSDRFSAERTGGSVSTLTIQRTQQEDSAVYLCASSLPGGTQHFGDGTRLSIL.

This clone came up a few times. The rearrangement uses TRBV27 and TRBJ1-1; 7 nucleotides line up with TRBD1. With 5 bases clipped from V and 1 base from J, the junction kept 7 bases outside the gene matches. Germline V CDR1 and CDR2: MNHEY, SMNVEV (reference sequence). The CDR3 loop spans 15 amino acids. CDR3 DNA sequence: TGTGCCAGCAGTACAAGGACAGGTCCGAACACTGAAGCTTTCTTT. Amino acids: CASSTRTGPNTEAFF.

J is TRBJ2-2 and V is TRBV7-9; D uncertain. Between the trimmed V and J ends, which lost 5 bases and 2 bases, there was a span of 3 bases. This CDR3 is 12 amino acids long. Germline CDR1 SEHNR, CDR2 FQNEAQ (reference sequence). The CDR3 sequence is CASSPNTGELFF. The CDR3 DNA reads TGTGCCAGCAGCCCTAACACCGGGGAGCTGTTTTTT.

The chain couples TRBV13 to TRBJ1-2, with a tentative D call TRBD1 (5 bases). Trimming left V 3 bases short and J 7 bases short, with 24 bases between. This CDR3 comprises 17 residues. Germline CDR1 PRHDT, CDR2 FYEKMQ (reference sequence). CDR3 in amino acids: CASSFWQGRKGSSGYTF. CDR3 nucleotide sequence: TGTGCCAGCAGCTTTTGGCAGGGCAGGAAAGGGTCGAGTGGCTACACCTTC.

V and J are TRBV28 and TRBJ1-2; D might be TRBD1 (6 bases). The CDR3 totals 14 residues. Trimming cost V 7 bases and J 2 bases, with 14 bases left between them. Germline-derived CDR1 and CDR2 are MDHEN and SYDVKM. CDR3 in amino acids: CASIDRQENYGYTF. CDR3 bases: TGTGCCAGCATAGATCGACAGGAGAACTATGGCTACACCTTC.

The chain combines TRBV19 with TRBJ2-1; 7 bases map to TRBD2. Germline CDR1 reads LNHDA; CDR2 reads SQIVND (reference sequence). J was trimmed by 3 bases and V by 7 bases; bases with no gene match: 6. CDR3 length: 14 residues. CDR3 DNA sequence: TGTGCCAGTATCGCGGGGAGGGACTACAATGAGCAGTTCTTC. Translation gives CASIAGRDYNEQFF.

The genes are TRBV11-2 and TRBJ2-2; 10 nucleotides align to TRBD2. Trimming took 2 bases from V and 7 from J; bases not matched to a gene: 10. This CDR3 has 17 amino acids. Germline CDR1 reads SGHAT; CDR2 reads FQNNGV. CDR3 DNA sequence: TGTGCCAGCAGCTTACTAGCGGGAGTTGGGAGGGGCGGGGAGCTGTTTTTT. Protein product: CASSLLAGVGRGGELFF.

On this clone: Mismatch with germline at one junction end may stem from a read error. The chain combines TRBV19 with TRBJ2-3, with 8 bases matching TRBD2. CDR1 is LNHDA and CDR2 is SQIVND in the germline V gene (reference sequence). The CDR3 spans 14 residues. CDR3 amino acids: CASRMTSERDTQYF. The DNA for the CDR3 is TGTGCCAGTAGGATGACTAGCGAGAGAGATACACAGTATTTT.

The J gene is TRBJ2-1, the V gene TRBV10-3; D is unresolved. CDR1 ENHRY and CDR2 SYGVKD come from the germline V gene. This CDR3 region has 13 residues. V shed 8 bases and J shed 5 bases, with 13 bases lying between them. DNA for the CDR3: TGTGCCATCCGGCAGGCGAATAACAATGAGCAGTTCTTC. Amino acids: CAIRQANNNEQFF.

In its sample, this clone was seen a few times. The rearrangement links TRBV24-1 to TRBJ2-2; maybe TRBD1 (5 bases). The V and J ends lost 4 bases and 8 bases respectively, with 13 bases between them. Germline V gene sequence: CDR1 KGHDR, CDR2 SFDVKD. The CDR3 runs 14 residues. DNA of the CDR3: TGTGCCACCAGTGAGCACAGGTTTCCGGGGGAGCTGTTTTTT. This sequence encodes CATSEHRFPGELFF.

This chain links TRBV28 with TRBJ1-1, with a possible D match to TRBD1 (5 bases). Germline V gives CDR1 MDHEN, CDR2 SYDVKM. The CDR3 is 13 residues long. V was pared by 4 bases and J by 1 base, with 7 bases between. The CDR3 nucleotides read TGTGCCAGCAGTTCGACAGAGAACACTGAAGCTTTCTTT. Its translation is CASSSTENTEAFF.

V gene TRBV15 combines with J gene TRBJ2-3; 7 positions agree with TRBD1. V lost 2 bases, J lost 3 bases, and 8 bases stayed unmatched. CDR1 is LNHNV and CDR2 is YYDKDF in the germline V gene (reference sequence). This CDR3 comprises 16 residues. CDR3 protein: CATSRPRQGGTDTQYF. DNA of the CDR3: TGTGCCACCAGCAGACCCCGACAGGGTGGGACAGATACGCAGTATTTT. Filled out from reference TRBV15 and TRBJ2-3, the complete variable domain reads DAMVIQNPRYQVTQFGKPVTLSCSQTLNHNVMYWYQQKSSQAPKLLFHYYDKDFNNEADTPDNFQSRRPNTSFCFLDIRSPGLGDTAMYLCATSRPRQGGTDTQYFGPGTRLTVL.

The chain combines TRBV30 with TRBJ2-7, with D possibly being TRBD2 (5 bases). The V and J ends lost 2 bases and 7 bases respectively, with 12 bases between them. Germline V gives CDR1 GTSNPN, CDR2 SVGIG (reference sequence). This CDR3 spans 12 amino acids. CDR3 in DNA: TGTGCCTGGAGTACAGAGGGTTGGGAGCAGTACTTC. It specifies CAWSTEGWEQYF.